The 4 T cell receptor beta chains given below trace back to one sample, sequenced in a study of blood T cells in healthy people across ages. The second PCR ran about 6 to 12 cycles with a sample-barcoded 5' primer and J-beta primers. TCRdb used MiXCR to reprocess the 5' RACE reads, holding one entry per CDR3 protein. Altogether 2 million or so distinct CDR3 sequences are present, 49% being singletons, with the ten largest covering 2.1%. The sequencing input was blood. These receptors all stem from a woman aged 40-49 years in good health.

There are a few counts of this clonotype. The chain couples TRBV7-6 to TRBJ2-1, with 9 bases matching TRBD2. The trim removed 1 base at V and 7 bases at J, leaving 8 bases unmatched. This CDR3 is 16 amino acids long. From germline, CDR1 is SGHVS and CDR2 FNYEAQ. DNA for the CDR3: TGTGCCAGCAGCTTAGTGCCACTAGCGGGCGGAAATGAGCAGTTCTTC. This translates into CASSLVPLAGGNEQFF.

A few counts support this clonotype. The J gene is TRBJ2-7, the V gene TRBV12-3 or TRBV12-4; 8 bases map to TRBD1. This CDR3 has 18 amino acids. The V gene end was trimmed by 5 bases and the J gene end by 1 base; junction bases not matched to a gene: 16. Written as DNA, the CDR3 is TGTGCCAGCAGTCCCACCAACCCGACAGGGGTTAATTCCTACGAGCAGTACTTC. Protein product: CASSPTNPTGVNSYEQYF.

The chain carries TRBV7-3 and TRBJ1-1, with D tentatively TRBD1 (6 bases). The V end was cut by 2 bases, the J end by 5 bases, with 9 bases between. There are 13 residues in the CDR3. CDR1 is SGHTA, CDR2 FQGTGA, per germline. The chain's CDR3 is CASSLWGATEAFF. CDR3 coding DNA: TGTGCCAGCAGCTTATGGGGGGCTACTGAAGCTTTCTTT.

The rearrangement links TRBV28 to TRBJ1-1; D is undetermined. CDR3 size: 13 residues. With 8 bases removed from V and 11 bases from J, the gap between germline ends came to 21 bases. Germline-derived CDR1 and CDR2 are MDHEN and SYDVKM. The DNA of the CDR3 is TGTGCCAGCCAACCGGGCTCCGACCTGAGGGCTTTCTTT. Its translation is CASQPGSDLRAFF.